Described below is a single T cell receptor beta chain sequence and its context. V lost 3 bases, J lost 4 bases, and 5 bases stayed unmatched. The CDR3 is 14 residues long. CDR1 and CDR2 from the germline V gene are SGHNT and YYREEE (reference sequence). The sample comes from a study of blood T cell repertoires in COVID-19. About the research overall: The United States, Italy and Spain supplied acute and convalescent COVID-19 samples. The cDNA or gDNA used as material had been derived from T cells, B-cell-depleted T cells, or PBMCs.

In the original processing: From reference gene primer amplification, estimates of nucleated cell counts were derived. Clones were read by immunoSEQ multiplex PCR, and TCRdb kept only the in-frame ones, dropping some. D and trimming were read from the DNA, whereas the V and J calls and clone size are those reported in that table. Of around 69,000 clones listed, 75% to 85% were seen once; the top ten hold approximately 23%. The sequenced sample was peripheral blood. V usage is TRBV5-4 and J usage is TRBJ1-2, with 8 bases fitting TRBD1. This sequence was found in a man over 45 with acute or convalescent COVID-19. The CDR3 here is CASSWGQDSYGYTF. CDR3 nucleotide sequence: TGTGCCAGCAGCTGGGGACAGGACTCCTATGGCTACACCTTC.